This T cell receptor beta chain was recovered during a study of T-cell memory formation after mild COVID-19. This clonotype turned up a few times. Constant-segment primers served in 5'RACE that generated TCR alpha and TCR beta cDNA libraries bearing sample barcodes and UMIs. TCRdb redid the calling of the 5' RACE reads with MiXCR, one entry per CDR3 protein. The data show 150,000 to 200,000 distinct CDR3 sequences, roughly 28% seen once. Trimming removed 2 bases from V and 8 bases from J, with 12 bases in between. The CDR3 has 13 residues. Germline V gene data show CDR1 as MNHEY and CDR2 as SVGEGT. The chain uses TRBV6-2 or TRBV6-3 and TRBJ1-2, with no clear D. The source material was PBMCs or a T cell subset sorted from them (not recorded which). This TCR derives from an adult woman who had mild COVID-19 (a few samples of this study predate the infection). Cell type and time point are not known. The CDR3 spells CASSYIQAGGYTF. The CDR3 DNA sequence: TGTGCCAGCAGTTACATCCAGGCCGGCGGCTACACCTTC.